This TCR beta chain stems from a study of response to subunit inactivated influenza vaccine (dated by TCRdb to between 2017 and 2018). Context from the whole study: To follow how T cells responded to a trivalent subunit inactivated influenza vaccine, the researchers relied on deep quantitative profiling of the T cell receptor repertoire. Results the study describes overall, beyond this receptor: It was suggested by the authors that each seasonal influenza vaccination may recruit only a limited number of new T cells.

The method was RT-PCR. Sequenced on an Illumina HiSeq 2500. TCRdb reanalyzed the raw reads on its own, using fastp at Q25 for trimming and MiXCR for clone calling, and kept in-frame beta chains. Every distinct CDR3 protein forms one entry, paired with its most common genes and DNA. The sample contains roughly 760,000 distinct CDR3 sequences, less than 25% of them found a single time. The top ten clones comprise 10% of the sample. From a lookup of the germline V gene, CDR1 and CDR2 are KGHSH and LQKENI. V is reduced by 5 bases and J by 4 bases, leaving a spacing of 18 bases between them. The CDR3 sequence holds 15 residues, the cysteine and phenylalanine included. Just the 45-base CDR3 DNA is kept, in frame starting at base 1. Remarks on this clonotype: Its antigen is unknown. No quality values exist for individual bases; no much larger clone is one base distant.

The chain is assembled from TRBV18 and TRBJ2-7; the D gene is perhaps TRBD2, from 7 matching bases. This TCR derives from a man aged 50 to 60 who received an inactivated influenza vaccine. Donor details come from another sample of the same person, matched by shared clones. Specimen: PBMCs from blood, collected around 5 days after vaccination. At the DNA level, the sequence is TGTGCCAGCTCAGGCGGGGGCCGGGAGTCGTACGAGCAGTACTTC. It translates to CASSGGGRESYEQYF.